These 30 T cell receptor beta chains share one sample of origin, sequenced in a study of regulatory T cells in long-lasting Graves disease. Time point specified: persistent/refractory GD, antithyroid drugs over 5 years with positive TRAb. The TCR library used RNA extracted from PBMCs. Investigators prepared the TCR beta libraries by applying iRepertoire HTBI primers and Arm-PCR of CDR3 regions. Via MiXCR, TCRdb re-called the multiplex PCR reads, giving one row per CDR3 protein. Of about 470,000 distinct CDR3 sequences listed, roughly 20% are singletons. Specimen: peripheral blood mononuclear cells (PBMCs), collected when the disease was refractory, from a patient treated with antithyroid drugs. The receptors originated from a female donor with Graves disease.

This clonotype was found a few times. The CDR3: CASSQASGNTGELFF. In nucleotides, the CDR3 is TGTGCCAGCAGTCAGGCTAGCGGGAACACCGGGGAGCTGTTTTTT. The rearrangement joins TRBV28 to TRBJ2-2; 7 bases match TRBD2. The trim removed 5 bases at V and 1 base at J, leaving 4 bases unmatched. The CDR3 has 15 residues. The germline V gene has CDR1 MDHEN and CDR2 SYDVKM.

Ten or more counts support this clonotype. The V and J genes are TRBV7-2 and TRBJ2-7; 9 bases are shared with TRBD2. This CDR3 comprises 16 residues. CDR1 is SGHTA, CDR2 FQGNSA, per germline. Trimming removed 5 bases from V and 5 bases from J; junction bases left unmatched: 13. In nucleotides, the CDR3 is TGTGCCAGCAGCCACATACGGCTAGCGGGAAACCACGAGCAGTACTTC. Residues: CASSHIRLAGNHEQYF.

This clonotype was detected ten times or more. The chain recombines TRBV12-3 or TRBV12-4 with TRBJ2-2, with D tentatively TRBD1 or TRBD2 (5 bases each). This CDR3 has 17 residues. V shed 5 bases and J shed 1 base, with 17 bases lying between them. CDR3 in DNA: TGTGCCAGCAGTAACCCGGGACCGGACGGGAACACCGGGGAGCTGTTTTTT. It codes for CASSNPGPDGNTGELFF.

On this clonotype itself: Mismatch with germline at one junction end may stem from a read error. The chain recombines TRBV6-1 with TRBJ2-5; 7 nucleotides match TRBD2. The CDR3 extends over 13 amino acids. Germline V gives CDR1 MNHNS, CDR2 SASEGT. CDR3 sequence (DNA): TGTGCCAGCTCGAGGGACTATCAAGAGGCCCAGTACTTC. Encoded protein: CASSRDYQEAQYF.

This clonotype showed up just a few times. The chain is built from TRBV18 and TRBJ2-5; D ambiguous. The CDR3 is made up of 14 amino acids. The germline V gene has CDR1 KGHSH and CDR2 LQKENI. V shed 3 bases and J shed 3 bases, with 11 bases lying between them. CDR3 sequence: CASSPAGRKETQYF. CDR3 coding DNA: TGTGCCAGCTCACCGGCCGGGCGTAAAGAGACCCAGTACTTC.

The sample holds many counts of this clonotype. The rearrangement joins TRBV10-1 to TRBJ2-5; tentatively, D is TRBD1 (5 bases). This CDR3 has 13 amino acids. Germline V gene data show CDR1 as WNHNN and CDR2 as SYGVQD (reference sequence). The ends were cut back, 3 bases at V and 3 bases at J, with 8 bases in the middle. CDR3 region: CASSEQVEETQYF. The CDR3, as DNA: TGCGCCAGCAGTGAACAGGTAGAAGAGACCCAGTACTTC.

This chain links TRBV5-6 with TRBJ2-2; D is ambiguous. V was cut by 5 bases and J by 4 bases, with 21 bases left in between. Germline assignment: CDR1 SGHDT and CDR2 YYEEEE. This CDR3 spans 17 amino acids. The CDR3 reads CASRHSAPTDGTGELFF. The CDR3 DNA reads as TGTGCCAGCAGACACTCCGCCCCGACGGACGGCACCGGGGAGCTGTTTTTT.

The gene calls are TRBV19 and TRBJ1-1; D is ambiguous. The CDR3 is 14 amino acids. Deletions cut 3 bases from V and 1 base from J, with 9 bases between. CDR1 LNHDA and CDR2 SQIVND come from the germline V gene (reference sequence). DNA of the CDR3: TGTGCCAGTAGTATTATCGAGGGGAACACTGAAGCTTTCTTT. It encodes CASSIIEGNTEAFF.

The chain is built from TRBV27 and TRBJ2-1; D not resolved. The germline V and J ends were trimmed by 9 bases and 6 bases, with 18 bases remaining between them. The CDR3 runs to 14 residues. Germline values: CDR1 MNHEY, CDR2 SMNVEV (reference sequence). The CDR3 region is CASTLYVGTNEQFF. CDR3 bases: TGTGCCAGTACACTTTACGTGGGAACCAATGAGCAGTTCTTC.

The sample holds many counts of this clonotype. CDR3 DNA sequence: TGTGCCAGCAGCTTAGCTTCGGGGGTCCTATCATCCCAGTACTTC. Translated: CASSLASGVLSSQYF. The chain uses TRBV11-2 and TRBJ2-5; perhaps TRBD2 as D (6 bases). V was clipped by 1 base and J by 9 bases, with 18 bases between them. CDR3 length equals 15 residues. Germline lookup yields CDR1 SGHAT and CDR2 FQNNGV.

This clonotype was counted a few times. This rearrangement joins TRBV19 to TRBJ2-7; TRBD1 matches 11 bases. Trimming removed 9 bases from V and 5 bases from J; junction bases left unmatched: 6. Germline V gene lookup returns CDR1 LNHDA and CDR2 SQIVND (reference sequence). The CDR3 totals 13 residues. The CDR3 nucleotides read TGTGCCAGCCGGGACAGGGGGACCCACGAGCAGTACTTC. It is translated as CASRDRGTHEQYF.

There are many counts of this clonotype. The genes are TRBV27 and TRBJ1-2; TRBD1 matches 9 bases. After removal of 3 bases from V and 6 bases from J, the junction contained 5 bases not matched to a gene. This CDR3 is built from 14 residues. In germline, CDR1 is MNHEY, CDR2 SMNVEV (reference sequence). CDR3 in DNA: TGTGCCAGCAGTTTCATGACAGGGGGTAATGGCTACACCTTC. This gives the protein CASSFMTGGNGYTF.

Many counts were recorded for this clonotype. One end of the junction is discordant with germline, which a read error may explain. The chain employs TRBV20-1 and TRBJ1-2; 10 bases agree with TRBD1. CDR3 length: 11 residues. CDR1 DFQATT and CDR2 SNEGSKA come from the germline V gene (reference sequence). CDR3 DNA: TGCAGTGCTGGGGACAGGGGTCAAAGGGGCTTC. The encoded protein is CSAGDRGQRGF.

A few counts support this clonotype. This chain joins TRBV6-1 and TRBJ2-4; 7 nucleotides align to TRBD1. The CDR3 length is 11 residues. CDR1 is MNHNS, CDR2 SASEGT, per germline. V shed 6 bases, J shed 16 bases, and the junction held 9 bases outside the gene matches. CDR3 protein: CASRRRDSYYF. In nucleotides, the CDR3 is TGTGCCAGCAGACGACGGGACAGCTACTACTTC.

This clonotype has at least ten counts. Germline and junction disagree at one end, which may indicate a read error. CDR3 sequence: CASREDRGLREAFF. CDR3 nucleotides: TGTGCCAGCAGGGAAGACAGAGGGTTGAGAGAAGCTTTCTTT. The V and J genes are TRBV2 and TRBJ1-1, with D tentatively TRBD1 (5 bases). This CDR3 region has 14 residues. Germline V CDR1 and CDR2: SNHLY, FYNNEI.

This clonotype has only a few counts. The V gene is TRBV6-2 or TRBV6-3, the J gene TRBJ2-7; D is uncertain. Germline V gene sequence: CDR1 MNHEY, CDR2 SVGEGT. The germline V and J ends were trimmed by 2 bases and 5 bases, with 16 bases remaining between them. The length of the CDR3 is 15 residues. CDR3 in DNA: TGTGCCAGCAGTTACGAAGGCCCCTTTGGGGACGAGCAGTACTTC. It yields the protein CASSYEGPFGDEQYF.

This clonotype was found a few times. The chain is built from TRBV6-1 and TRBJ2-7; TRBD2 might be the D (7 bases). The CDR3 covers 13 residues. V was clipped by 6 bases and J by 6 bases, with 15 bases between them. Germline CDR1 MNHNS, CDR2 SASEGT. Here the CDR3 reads CASSLPGGAEQYF. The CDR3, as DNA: TGTGCCAGCAGCCTCCCGGGGGGCGCCGAGCAGTACTTC.

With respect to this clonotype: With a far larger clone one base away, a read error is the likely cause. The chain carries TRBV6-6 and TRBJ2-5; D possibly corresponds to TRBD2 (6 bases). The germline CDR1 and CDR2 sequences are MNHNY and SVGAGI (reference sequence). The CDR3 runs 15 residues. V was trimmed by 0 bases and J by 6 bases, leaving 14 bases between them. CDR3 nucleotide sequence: TGTGCCAGCAGTTACTCGGGGCCCGGGGGAAAGACCCAGTACTTC. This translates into CASSYSGPGGKTQYF.

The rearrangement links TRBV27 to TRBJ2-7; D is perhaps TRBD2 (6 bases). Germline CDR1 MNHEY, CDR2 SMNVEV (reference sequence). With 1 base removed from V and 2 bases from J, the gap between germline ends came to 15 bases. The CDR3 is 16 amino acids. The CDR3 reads CASSLLGGERTYEQYF. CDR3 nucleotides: TGTGCCAGCAGTTTATTGGGGGGAGAGAGGACCTACGAGCAGTACTTC.

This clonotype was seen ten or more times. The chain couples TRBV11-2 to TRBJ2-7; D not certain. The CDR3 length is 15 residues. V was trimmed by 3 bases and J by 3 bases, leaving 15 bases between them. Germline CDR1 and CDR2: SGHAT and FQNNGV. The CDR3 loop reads CASSLRRAPYYEQYF. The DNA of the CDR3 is TGTGCCAGCAGCTTGAGACGGGCCCCGTACTACGAGCAGTACTTC.

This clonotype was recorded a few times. CDR3 in DNA: TGTGCCACCAGAGTTGGCAGGGGGGTCGAAAAACTGTTTTTT. Residues: CATRVGRGVEKLFF. The V call is TRBV15, the J call TRBJ1-4; 7 positions match TRBD1. J lost 8 bases, V lost 6 bases, and 9 bases had no gene match. The CDR3 is made up of 14 amino acids. From germline, CDR1 is LNHNV and CDR2 YYDKDF (reference sequence). The full variable domain, in which reference TRBV15 and TRBJ1-4 provide the parts outside the CDR3, is DAMVIQNPRYQVTQFGKPVTLSCSQTLNHNVMYWYQQKSSQAPKLLFHYYDKDFNNEADTPDNFQSRRPNTSFCFLDIRSPGLGDTAMYLCATRVGRGVEKLFFGSGTQLSVL.

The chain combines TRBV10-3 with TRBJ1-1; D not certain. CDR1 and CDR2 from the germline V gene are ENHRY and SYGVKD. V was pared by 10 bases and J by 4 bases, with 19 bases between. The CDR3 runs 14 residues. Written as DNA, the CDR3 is TGTGCCACTGAATCGGGCGGGGTTGGCACTGAAGCTTTCTTT. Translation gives CATESGGVGTEAFF.

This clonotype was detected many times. CDR3 bases: TGTGCCAGCGCCCCCCCCAGGGACAGGGGCTGGGAGACCCAGTACTTC. It is translated as CASAPPRDRGWETQYF. The V and J genes are TRBV28 and TRBJ2-5, with 10 bases lining up with TRBD1. V gave up 8 bases and J gave up 5 bases; unmatched junction bases: 14. This CDR3 is 16 amino acids long. The germline V gene encodes CDR1 MDHEN and CDR2 SYDVKM.

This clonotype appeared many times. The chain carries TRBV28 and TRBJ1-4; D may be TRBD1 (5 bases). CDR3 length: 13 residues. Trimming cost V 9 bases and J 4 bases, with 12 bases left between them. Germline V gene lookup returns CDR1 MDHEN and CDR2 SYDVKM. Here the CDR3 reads CASGGGRNEKLFF. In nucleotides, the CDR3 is TGTGCCAGTGGGGGAGGTCGTAATGAAAAACTGTTTTTT. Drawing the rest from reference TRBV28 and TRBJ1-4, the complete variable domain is DVKVTQSSRYLVKRTGEKVFLECVQDMDHENMFWYRQDPGLGLRLIYFSYDVKMKEKGDIPEGYSVSREKKERFSLILESASTNQTSMYLCASGGGRNEKLFFGSGTQLSVL.

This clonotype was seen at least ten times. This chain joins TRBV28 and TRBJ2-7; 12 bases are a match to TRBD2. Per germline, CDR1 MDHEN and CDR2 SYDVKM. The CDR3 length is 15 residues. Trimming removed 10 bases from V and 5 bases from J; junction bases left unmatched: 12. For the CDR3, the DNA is TGTGCCACCAACCGACTAGCGGGAGTTGTCCACGAGCAGTACTTC. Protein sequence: CATNRLAGVVHEQYF. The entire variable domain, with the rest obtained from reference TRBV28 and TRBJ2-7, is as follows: DVKVTQSSRYLVKRTGEKVFLECVQDMDHENMFWYRQDPGLGLRLIYFSYDVKMKEKGDIPEGYSVSREKKERFSLILESASTNQTSMYLCATNRLAGVVHEQYFGPGTRLTVT.

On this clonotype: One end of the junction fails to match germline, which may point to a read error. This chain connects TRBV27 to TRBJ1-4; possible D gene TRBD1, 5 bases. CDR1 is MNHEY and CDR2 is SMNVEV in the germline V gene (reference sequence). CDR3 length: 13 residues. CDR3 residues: CASSTGTEEKLLF. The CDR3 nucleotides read TGTGCCAGCAGCACAGGTACAGAAGAAAAACTGCTTTTT.

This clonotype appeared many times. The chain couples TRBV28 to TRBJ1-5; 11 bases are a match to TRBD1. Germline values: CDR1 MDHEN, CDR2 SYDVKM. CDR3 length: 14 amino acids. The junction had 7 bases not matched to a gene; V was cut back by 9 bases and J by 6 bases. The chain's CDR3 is CASQDRGLGQPQHF. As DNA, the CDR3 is TGTGCCAGTCAGGACAGGGGGCTCGGTCAGCCCCAGCATTTT.

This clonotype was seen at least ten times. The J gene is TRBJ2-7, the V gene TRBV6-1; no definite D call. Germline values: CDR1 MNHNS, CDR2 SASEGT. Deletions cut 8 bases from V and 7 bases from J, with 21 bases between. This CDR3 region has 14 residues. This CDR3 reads CASGRSTMMREQYF. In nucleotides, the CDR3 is TGTGCCAGCGGACGGTCAACTATGATGAGGGAGCAGTACTTC.

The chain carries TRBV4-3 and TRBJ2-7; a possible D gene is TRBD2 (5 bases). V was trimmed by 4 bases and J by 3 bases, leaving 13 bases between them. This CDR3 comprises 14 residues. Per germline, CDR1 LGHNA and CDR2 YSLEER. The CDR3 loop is CASSPGRGGYEQYF. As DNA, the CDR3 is TGCGCCAGCAGCCCCGGACGAGGAGGCTACGAGCAGTACTTC.

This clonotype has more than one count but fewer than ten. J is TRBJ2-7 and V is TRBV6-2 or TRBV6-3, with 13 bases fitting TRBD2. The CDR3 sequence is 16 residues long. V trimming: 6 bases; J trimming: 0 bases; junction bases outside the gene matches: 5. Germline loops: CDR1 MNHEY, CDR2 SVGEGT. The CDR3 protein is CASRGTSGVSSYEQYF. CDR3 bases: TGTGCCAGCAGGGGGACTAGCGGGGTTAGCTCCTACGAGCAGTACTTC.